In its sample, the clone carrying this TCR beta chain is medium-sized. What it binds is unknown. Overall study results and limits: Tumor-infiltrating Treg TCR alpha and beta sequences overlapped most with tumor naive CD4+ T cells, then blood naive.

The CDR3 is 14 amino acids. Germline-derived CDR1 and CDR2 are SQVTM and ANQGSEA. V lost 7 bases and J lost 4, with 20 bases in between. TCRdb re-analysed the 5' RACE reads in MiXCR, keeping a single row per CDR3 protein. The table lists about 10,000 distinct CDR3 sequences, about 30% of them singletons. Sequencing used naive CD4+ T cells sorted from a lymph node. Subset given: naive CD4+ T cells, CD4+CD45RA+CD25-. The genes are TRBV29-1 and TRBJ2-7; TRBD1 or TRBD2 may be the D gene (5 bases each). This receptor was obtained from a female donor with breast cancer. The CDR3 spells CSGAEGSPFYEQYF. For the CDR3, the DNA is TGCAGCGGGGCCGAGGGGAGCCCTTTTTACGAGCAGTACTTC.